Here is one T cell receptor beta chain with its context. Its specificity is unknown. The CDR3 length is 14 residues. Germline V gene sequence: CDR1 SGHRS, CDR2 YFSETQ. The trim removed 6 bases at V and 6 bases at J, leaving 11 bases unmatched. The data originate from a study of blood T cells in healthy people across ages. Study results and limitations: Older individuals had lower TCR beta diversity per million T cells (the decline was roughly linear).

A second about 7 to 11 cycle PCR used barcoded and J-beta primers. Each of the samples gave a minimum of 3 million paired-end reads that contained CDR3. TCRdb analysed the 5' RACE reads with MiXCR anew, one entry per CDR3 protein. The table records about 780,000 distinct CDR3 sequences, about half of them present only once. The TCR comes from a man at least 80 years old in good health. The chain employs TRBV5-1 and TRBJ2-7, with 8 positions matching TRBD1. Sequencing was done on a sample of blood. CDR3 DNA sequence: TGCGCCAGCACCGAGCCGGGACAGGAACGCGAGCAGTACTTC. Translated: CASTEPGQEREQYF. The full variable domain, in which reference TRBV5-1 and TRBJ2-7 provide the parts outside the CDR3, is KAGVTQTPRYLIKTRGQQVTLSCSPISGHRSVSWYQQTPGQGLQFLFEYFSETQRNKGNFPGRFSGRQFSNSRSEMNVSTLELGDSALYLCASTEPGQEREQYFGPGTRLTVT.